In this sample, the clone carrying this T cell receptor (beta chain) turned up many times. Its antigen is not known. These data are taken from a study of human T cells and chemical hapten exposure. On the study more broadly: Researchers reported sensitizing an approximately 2 cm by approximately 2 cm upper inner arm skin site with 2% DPC. All patients underwent weekly scalp dosing with diphenylcyclopropenone for the full roughly 22-week study. The study, taken as a whole, reports: Expanded TCRs were compared with controls, and the expanded TCRs formed significantly more large CDR3 similarity clusters.

Trimming stripped 1 base from V and 0 bases from J, with 12 bases between. The germline CDR1 and CDR2 sequences are LGHDT and YNNKEL (reference sequence). The CDR3 runs to 16 residues. Stated time point: pre-sensitization, week 0. Treatment described: therapeutic diphenylcyclopropenone sensitization with weekly scalp DPC. From the RACE reads, TCRdb called clonotypes with MiXCR, one entry per CDR3 protein. The table includes almost 40,000 distinct CDR3 sequences, 7.5% to 9% detected once. The receptor was isolated from a woman aged 45-60 years with alopecia areata. Some clones in this sample may be carry-over from other donors' samples. The source material was whole blood, sampled in connection with sensitization to the hapten diphenylcyclopropenone (DPC). V usage is TRBV3-1 and J usage is TRBJ1-1; tentative D call: TRBD1 (6 bases). The CDR3 DNA follows: TGTGCCAGCAGCCAAGGGGACACAAATTTGAACACTGAAGCTTTCTTT. This codes for CASSQGDTNLNTEAFF. Based on the CDR3 plus reference TRBV3-1 and TRBJ1-1, the full variable domain is DTAVSQTPKYLVTQMGNDKSIKCEQNLGHDTMYWYKQDSKKFLKIMFSYNNKELIINETVPNRFSPKSPDKAHLNLHINSLELGDSAVYFCASSQGDTNLNTEAFFGQGTRLTVV.